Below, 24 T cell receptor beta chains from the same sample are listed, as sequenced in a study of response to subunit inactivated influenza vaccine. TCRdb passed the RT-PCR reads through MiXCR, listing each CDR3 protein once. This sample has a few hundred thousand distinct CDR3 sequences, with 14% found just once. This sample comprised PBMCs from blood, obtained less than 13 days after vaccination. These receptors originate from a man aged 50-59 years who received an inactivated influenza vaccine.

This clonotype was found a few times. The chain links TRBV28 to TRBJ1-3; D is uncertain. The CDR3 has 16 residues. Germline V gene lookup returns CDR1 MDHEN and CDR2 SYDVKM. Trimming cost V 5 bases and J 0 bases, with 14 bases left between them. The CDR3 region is CASSSWTLRSGNTIYF. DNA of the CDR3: TGTGCCAGCAGTAGTTGGACTCTACGCTCTGGAAACACCATATATTTT.

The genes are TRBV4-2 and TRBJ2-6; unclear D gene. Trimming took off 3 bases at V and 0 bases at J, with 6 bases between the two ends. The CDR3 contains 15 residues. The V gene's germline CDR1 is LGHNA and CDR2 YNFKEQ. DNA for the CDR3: TGTGCCAGCAGCCAGAGGAGCTCTGGGGCCAACGTCCTGACTTTC. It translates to CASSQRSSGANVLTF.

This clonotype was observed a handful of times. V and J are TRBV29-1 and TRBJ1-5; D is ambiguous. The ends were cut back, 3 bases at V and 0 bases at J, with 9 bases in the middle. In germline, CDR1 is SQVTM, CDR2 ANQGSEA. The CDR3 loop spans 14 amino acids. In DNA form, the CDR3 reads TGCAGCGTTGAGTTTGGGAATAGCAATCAGCCCCAGCATTTT. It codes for CSVEFGNSNQPQHF.

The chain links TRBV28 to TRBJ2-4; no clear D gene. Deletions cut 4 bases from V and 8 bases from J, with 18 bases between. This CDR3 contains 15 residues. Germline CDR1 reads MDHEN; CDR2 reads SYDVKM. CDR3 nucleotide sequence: TGTGCCAGCAGTTCTTGGGCCCCGTCGGTAGACATTCAGTACTTC. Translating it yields CASSSWAPSVDIQYF.

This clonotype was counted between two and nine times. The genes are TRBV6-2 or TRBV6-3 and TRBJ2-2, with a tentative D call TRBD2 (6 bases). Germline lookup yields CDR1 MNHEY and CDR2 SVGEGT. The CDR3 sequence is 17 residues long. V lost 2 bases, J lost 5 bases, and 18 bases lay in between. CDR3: CASSYVGGTPRTGELFF. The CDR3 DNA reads TGTGCCAGCAGTTACGTTGGCGGGACCCCCCGGACCGGGGAGCTGTTTTTT.

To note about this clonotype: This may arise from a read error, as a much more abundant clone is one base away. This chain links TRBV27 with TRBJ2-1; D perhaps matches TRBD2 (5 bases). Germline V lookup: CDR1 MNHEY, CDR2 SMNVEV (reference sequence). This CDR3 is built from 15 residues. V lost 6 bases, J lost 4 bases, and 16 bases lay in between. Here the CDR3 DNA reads TGTGCCAGCAGCCGTGAGGTGCCGGGGTACAATGAGCAGTTCTTC. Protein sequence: CASSREVPGYNEQFF.

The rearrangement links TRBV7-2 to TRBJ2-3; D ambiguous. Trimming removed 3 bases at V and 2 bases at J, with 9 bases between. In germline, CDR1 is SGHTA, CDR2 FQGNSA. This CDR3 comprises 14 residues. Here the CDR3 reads CASSLDLFTDTQYF. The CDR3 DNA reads TGTGCCAGCAGCTTGGACCTGTTCACAGATACGCAGTATTTT.

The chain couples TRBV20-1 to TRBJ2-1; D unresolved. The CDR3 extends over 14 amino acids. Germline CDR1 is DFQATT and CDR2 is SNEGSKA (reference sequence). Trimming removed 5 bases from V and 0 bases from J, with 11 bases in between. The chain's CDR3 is CSAGGVASYNEQFF. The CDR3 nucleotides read TGCAGTGCTGGCGGAGTAGCCTCCTACAATGAGCAGTTCTTC.

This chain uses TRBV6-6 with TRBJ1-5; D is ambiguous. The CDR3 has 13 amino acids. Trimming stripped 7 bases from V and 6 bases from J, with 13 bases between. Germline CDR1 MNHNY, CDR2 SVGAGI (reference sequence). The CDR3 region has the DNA TGTGCCAGCACCAGATTAGGCGGTCAGCCCCAGCATTTT. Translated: CASTRLGGQPQHF.

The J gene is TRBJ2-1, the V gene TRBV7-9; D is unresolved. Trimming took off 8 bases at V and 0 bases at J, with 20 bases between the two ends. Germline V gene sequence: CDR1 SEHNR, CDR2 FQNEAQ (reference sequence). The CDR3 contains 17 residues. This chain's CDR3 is CASPPVTSGFSYNEQFF. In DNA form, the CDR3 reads TGTGCCAGCCCTCCGGTGACTTCAGGATTCTCCTACAATGAGCAGTTCTTC. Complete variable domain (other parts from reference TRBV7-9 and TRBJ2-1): DTGVSQNPRHKITKRGQNVTFRCDPISEHNRLYWYRQTLGQGPEFLTYFQNEAQLEKSRLLSDRFSAERPKGSFSTLEIQRTEQGDSAMYLCASPPVTSGFSYNEQFFGPGTRLTVL.

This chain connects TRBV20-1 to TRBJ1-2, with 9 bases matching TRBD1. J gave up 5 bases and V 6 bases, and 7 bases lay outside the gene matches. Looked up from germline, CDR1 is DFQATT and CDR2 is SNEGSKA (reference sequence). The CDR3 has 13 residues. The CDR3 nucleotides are TGCAGTGCCACGACCGGGACAGGGTATGGCTACACCTTC. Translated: CSATTGTGYGYTF.

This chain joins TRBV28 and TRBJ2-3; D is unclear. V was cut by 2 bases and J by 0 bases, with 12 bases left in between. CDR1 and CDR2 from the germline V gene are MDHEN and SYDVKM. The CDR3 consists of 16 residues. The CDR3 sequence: CASSLRRRPSTDTQYF. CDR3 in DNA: TGTGCCAGCAGTTTAAGGCGGCGTCCTAGCACAGATACGCAGTATTTT.

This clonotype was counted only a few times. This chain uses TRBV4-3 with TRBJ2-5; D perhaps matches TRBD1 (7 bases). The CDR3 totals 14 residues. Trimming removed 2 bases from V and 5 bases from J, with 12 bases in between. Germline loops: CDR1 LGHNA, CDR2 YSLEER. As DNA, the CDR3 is TGCGCCAGCAGCCAAAACAGGGGAGGCGAGACCCAGTACTTC. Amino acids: CASSQNRGGETQYF.

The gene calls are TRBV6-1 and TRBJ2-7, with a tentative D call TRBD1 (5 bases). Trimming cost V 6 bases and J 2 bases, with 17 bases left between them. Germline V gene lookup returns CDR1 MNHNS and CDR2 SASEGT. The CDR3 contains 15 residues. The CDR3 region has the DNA TGTGCCAGCAGATCGACAGCTTATCCCCCCTACGAGCAGTACTTC. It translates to CASRSTAYPPYEQYF.

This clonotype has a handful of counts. In nucleotides, the CDR3 is TGCGCCAGCAGCCAAGATCCCCAGGGGACGAACACCGGGGAGCTGTTTTTT. Translating gives CASSQDPQGTNTGELFF. The rearrangement joins TRBV4-1 to TRBJ2-2, with D perhaps matching TRBD1 (6 bases). Germline V gene lookup returns CDR1 MGHRA and CDR2 YSYEKL. Trimming took off 0 bases at V and 0 bases at J, with 11 bases between the two ends. The CDR3 has 17 amino acids.

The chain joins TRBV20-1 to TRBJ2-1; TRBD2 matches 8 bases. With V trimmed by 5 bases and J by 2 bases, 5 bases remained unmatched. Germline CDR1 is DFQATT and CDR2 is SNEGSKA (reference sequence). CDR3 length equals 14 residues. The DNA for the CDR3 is TGCAGTGCTTCTGGGACTAGAGCCTACAATGAGCAGTTCTTC. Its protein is CSASGTRAYNEQFF.

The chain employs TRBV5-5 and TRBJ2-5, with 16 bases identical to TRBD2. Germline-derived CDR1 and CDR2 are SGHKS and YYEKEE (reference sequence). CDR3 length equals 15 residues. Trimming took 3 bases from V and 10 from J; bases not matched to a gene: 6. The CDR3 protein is CASSSGTSGGALQYF. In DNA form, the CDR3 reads TGTGCCAGCAGCTCCGGGACTAGCGGGGGGGCCCTCCAGTACTTC.

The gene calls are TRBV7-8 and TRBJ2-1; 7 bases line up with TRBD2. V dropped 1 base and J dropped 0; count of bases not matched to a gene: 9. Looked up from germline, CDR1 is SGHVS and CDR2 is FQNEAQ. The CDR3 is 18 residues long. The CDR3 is CASSLGDYLKSSYNEQFF. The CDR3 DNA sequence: TGTGCCAGCAGCTTAGGGGACTACCTAAAAAGCTCCTACAATGAGCAGTTCTTC.

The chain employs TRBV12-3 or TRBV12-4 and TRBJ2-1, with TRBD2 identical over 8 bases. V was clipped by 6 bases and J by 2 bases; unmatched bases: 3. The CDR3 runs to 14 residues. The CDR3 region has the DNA TGTGCCAGCAGGGGTAGCGGGGCCTACAATGAGCAGTTCTTC. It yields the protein CASRGSGAYNEQFF.

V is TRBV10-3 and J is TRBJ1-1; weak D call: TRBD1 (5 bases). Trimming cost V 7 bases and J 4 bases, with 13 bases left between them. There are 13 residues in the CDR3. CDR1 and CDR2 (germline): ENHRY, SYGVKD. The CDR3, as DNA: TGTGCCATCACGGCAGGGAGGGGCACTGAAGCTTTCTTT. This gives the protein CAITAGRGTEAFF.

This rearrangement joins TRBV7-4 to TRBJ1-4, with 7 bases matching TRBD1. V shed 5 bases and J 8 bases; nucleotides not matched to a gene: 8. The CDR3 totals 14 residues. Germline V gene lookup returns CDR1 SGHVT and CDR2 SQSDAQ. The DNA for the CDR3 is TGTGCCAGCAGCCCCAGGGGGACGTCCGAAAAACTGTTTTTT. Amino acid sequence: CASSPRGTSEKLFF.

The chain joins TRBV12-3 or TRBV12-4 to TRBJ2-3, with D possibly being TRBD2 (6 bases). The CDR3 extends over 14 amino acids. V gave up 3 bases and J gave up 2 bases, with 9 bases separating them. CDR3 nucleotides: TGTGCCAGCAGTTTTGGGGAGGCCACAGATACGCAGTATTTT. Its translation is CASSFGEATDTQYF.

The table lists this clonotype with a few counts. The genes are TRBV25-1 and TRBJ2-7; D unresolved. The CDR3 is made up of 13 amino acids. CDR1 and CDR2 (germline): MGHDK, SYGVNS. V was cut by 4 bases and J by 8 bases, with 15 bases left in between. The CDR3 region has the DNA TGTGCCAGCAGTGTTGGCACGCCTGGGAAGCAGTACTTC. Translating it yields CASSVGTPGKQYF.

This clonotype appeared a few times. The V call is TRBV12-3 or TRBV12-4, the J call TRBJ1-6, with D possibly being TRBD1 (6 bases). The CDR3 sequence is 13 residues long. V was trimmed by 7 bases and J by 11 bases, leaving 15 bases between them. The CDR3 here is CASTLGAPAPLHF. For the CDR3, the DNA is TGTGCCAGCACCTTGGGGGCGCCAGCACCCCTCCACTTT.